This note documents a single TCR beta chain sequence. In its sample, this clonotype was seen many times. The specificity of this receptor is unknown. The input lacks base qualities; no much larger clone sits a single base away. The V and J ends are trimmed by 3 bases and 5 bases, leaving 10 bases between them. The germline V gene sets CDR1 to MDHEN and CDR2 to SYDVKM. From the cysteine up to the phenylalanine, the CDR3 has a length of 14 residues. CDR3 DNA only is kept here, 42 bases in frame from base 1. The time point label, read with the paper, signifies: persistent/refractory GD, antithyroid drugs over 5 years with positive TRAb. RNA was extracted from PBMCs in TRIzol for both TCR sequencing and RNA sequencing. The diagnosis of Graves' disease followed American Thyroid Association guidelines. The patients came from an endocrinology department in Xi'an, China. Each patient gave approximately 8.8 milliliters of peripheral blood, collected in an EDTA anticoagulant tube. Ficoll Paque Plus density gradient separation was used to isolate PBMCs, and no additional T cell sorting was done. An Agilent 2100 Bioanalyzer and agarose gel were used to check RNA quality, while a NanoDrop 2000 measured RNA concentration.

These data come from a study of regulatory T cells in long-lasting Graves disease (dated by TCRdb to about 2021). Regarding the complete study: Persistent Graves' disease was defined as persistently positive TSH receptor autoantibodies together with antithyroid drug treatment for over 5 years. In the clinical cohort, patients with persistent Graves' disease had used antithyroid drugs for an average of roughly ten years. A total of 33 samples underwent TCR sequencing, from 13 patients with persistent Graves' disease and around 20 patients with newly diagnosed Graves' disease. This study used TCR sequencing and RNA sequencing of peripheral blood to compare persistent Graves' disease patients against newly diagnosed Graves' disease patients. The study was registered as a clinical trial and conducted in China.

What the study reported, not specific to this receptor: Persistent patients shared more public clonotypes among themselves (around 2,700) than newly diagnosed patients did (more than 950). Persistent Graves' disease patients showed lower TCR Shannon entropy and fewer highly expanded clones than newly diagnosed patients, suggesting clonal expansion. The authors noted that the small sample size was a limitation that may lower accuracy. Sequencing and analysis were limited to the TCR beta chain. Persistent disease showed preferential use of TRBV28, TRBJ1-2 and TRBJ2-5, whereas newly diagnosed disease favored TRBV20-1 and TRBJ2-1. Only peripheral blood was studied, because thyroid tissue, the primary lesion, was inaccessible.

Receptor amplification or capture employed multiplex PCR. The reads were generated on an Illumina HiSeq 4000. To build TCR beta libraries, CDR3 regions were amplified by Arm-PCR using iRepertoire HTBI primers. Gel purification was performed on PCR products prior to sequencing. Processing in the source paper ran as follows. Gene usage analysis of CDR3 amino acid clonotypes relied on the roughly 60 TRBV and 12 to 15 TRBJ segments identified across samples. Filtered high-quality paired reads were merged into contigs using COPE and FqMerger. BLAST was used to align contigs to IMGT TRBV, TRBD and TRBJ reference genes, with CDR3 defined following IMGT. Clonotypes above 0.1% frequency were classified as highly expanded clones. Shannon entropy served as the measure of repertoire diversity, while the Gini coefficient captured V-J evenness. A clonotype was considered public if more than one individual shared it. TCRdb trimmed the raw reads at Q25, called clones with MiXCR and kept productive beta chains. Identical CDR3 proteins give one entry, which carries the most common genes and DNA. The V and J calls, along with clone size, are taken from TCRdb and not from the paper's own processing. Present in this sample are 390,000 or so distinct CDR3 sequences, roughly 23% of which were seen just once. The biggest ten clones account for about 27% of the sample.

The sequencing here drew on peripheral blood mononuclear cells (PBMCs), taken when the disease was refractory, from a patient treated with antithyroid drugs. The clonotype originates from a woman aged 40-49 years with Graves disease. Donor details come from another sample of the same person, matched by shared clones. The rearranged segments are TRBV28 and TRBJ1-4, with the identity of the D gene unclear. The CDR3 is CASSLDGPNEKLFF. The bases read TGTGCCAGCAGTTTGGACGGCCCAAATGAAAAACTGTTTTTT.